What follows are 18 T cell receptor beta chains derived from one specimen sequenced in a study of blood T cell repertoires in COVID-19 (dated by TCRdb to the early 2020s). The library was obtained by the immunoSEQ multiplex PCR assay. The clones in this table, taken by TCRdb from immuneACCESS, are in-frame only. Not every clone is retained; where verified, under half of the shortfall comes from an unresolved V gene, and the cause of the rest is unknown. This sample gives roughly 320,000 clones in total; approximately 90% of them show up just once. The ten largest clonotypes hold around 3.9% of the sample. The sequenced material came from PBMCs or T cells enriched from blood (not recorded which). The source of these receptors is a woman aged 25 to 39 who had been exposed to COVID-19.

The gene calls are TRBV6-5 and TRBJ2-7; 8 positions match TRBD1. Germline trimming cut 10 bases from V and 2 bases from J; bases unmatched to any gene: 7. CDR1 is MNHEY and CDR2 is SVGAGI in the germline V gene. This CDR3 has 13 residues. The chain's CDR3 is CATLPGQAYEQYF. The CDR3 DNA follows: TGTGCCACGTTACCGGGACAGGCCTACGAGCAGTACTTC.

As to this clone: This CDR3 is also generated by other DNA sequences in the sample. This rearrangement joins TRBV5-1 to TRBJ1-1, with a tentative D call TRBD1 (5 bases). This CDR3 contains 13 residues. V was clipped by 3 bases and J by 4 bases, with 10 bases between them. CDR1 and CDR2 (germline): SGHRS, YFSETQ. The CDR3: CASSSQGGTEAFF. The CDR3 bases are TGCGCCAGCAGCTCGCAGGGAGGCACTGAAGCTTTCTTT.

The J gene is TRBJ1-2, the V gene TRBV11-2; D gene uncertain. Germline V CDR1 and CDR2: SGHAT, FQNNGV. V lost 1 base to trimming and J lost 2 bases, with 11 bases between them. The CDR3 extends over 15 amino acids. Here the CDR3 reads CASSLGYGGNYGYTF. CDR3 coding DNA: TGTGCCAGCAGCTTAGGTTATGGAGGGAACTATGGCTACACCTTC.

The chain is built from TRBV5-1 and TRBJ2-5; D unclear. The germline V gene encodes CDR1 SGHRS and CDR2 YFSETQ. CDR3 length: 15 amino acids. Trimming removed 0 bases at V and 4 bases at J, with 13 bases between. The CDR3 bases are TGCGCCAGCAGCTTGGGAGGTGGTCGAGGAGAGACCCAGTACTTC. Its translation: CASSLGGGRGETQYF.

The V and J genes are TRBV4-3 and TRBJ1-5; D is possibly TRBD1 (6 bases). V gave up 4 bases and J gave up 7 bases, with 17 bases separating them. Germline V lookup: CDR1 LGHNA, CDR2 YSLEER. The CDR3 runs to 15 residues. The CDR3, as DNA: TGCGCCAGCAGCCGAGACAGGAGGGGCGACCAGCCCCAGCATTTT. Translation: CASSRDRRGDQPQHF.

The V call is TRBV30, the J call TRBJ1-2; TRBD1 agrees at 10 bases. With 7 bases clipped from V and 4 bases from J, the junction kept 6 bases outside the gene matches. Germline lookup yields CDR1 GTSNPN and CDR2 SVGIG (reference sequence). This CDR3 contains 13 residues. The CDR3, as DNA: TGTGCCTTCCCGGGACAGGGGAGCTATGGCTACACCTTC. It translates to CAFPGQGSYGYTF.

J is TRBJ2-5 and V is TRBV7-9; D is possibly TRBD1 (6 bases). From germline, CDR1 is SEHNR and CDR2 FQNEAQ (reference sequence). The CDR3 loop spans 13 amino acids. With 4 bases removed from V and 5 bases from J, the gap between germline ends came to 11 bases. Here the CDR3 DNA reads TGTGCCAGCAGCTCCAGGGGTCCCGAGACCCAGTACTTC. Its protein is CASSSRGPETQYF.

This chain's CDR3 is CASSQATTQGSYEQYF. Written as DNA, the CDR3 is TGCGCCAGCAGCCAAGCTACTACCCAGGGGTCCTACGAGCAGTACTTC. V gene TRBV4-1 combines with J gene TRBJ2-7; tentatively, D is TRBD1 (6 bases). CDR3 size: 16 residues. The V end lost 1 base, the J end lost 1 base, and 14 bases lay between the germline ends. In germline, CDR1 is MGHRA, CDR2 YSYEKL.

The chain recombines TRBV9 with TRBJ2-3; tentative D call: TRBD1 (6 bases). Germline CDR1 and CDR2: SGDLS and YYNGEE. The CDR3 has 15 residues. Trimming took 7 bases from V and 5 from J, leaving 20 bases between them. The CDR3 reads CASSVMGAPLDTQYF. Here the CDR3 DNA reads TGTGCCAGCTCTGTAATGGGGGCGCCGTTAGATACGCAGTATTTT.

V is TRBV10-3 and J is TRBJ1-1, with unresolved D. The CDR3 contains 13 residues. The germline V gene encodes CDR1 ENHRY and CDR2 SYGVKD. Trimming pared 6 bases from V and 2 bases from J, leaving 10 bases between. The chain's CDR3 is CAIRQDFNTEAFF. Written as DNA, the CDR3 is TGTGCCATCAGACAAGATTTTAACACTGAAGCTTTCTTT.

The chain carries TRBV5-1 and TRBJ2-1, with D perhaps TRBD1 (5 bases). Germline loops: CDR1 SGHRS, CDR2 YFSETQ. The CDR3 is 13 residues long. Trimming took 3 bases from V and 7 from J, leaving 11 bases between them. The CDR3 protein is CASSSQVLNEQFF. CDR3 bases: TGCGCCAGCAGCTCACAGGTCCTTAATGAGCAGTTCTTC.

The chain has TRBV18 and TRBJ1-1; 7 bases align to TRBD1. The V gene's germline CDR1 is KGHSH and CDR2 LQKENI. This CDR3 region has 15 residues. V trimming: 2 bases; J trimming: 0 bases; junction bases outside the gene matches: 3. As DNA, the CDR3 is TGTGCCAGCTCACCAAAGGGACAGATGAACACTGAAGCTTTCTTT. Residues: CASSPKGQMNTEAFF.

This clone was picked up one time. The chain uses TRBV4-2 and TRBJ2-5; 12 bases line up with TRBD2. V was clipped by 1 base and J by 4 bases; unmatched bases: 7. Germline V gene data show CDR1 as LGHNA and CDR2 as YNFKEQ. The CDR3 consists of 17 residues. The CDR3, as DNA: TGTGCCAGCAGCCAAGCTACTCTAGCGGGGGGGCGAGAGACCCAGTACTTC. Translating gives CASSQATLAGGRETQYF.

The chain combines TRBV20-1 with TRBJ1-5; D is unresolved. The CDR3 has 11 residues. Germline CDR1 is DFQATT and CDR2 is SNEGSKA (reference sequence). V lost 6 bases and J 11 bases, leaving 14 bases between the germline ends. Here the CDR3 reads CSAWAGTSQHF. The DNA of the CDR3 is TGCAGTGCATGGGCCGGCACCTCCCAGCATTTT.

The gene calls are TRBV6-5 and TRBJ1-3, with TRBD1 matching over 7 bases. From germline, CDR1 is MNHEY and CDR2 SVGAGI. V lost 7 bases and J lost 0; bases outside the gene matches: 6. This CDR3 comprises 15 residues. This CDR3 reads CASTADRSSGNTIYF. The CDR3 DNA follows: TGTGCCAGCACCGCGGACAGGTCCTCTGGAAACACCATATATTTT.

The genes are TRBV2 and TRBJ1-2; 7 bases fit TRBD1. The CDR3 sequence is 19 residues long. Germline V gene sequence: CDR1 SNHLY, CDR2 FYNNEI. Trimming at V came to 1 base and at J to 0 bases, leaving 14 bases not matched to a gene. The CDR3 region has the DNA TGTGCCAGCAGTGAAGAACGACAGGGCGCCCCGTTAGCTAACTATGGCTACACCTTC. Protein product: CASSEERQGAPLANYGYTF.

This chain uses TRBV10-3 with TRBJ1-2; 8 nucleotides align to TRBD1. With 5 bases clipped from V and 5 bases from J, the junction kept 4 bases outside the gene matches. Looked up from germline, CDR1 is ENHRY and CDR2 is SYGVKD. CDR3 length: 13 amino acids. In nucleotides, the CDR3 is TGTGCCATCAGTTTGGACAGGGATTATGGCTACACCTTC. It yields the protein CAISLDRDYGYTF.

CDR3 in amino acids: CASSPRRQNPNTEAFF. In DNA form, the CDR3 reads TGTGCCAGCAGCCCACGGAGACAGAATCCTAACACTGAAGCTTTCTTT. The chain is built from TRBV7-7 and TRBJ1-1; tentatively, D is TRBD1 (5 bases). Germline CDR1 reads SSHAT; CDR2 reads FNYEAQ (reference sequence). The V gene lost 5 bases and the J gene lost 2 bases, with 18 bases spanning the gap. The CDR3 length is 16 residues.